This T cell receptor (beta chain) stems from a study of T cell responses to AZD1222 COVID-19 vaccine. Study overall: Pooled samples include second doses given at about 4 or 12 weeks.

General study results and limits: Two AZD1222 administrations were followed by greater Spike-specific TCR breadth and depth. A mostly white British donor set with more females was recruited, and clonal diversity was possibly underestimated. Of spike-specific TCRs, nearly half reportedly target regions left unmutated in variants.

Trimming removed 5 bases from V and 2 bases from J, with 10 bases in between. Germline V gene sequence: CDR1 KGHSH, CDR2 LQKENI. The CDR3 spans 13 residues. About this clone: What it binds is unknown.

Method: immunoSEQ multiplex PCR; TCRdb's copy keeps in-frame clones and lacks some. The top ten hold over 8% of the sample, which has 130,000 or so clones, 75% to 90% seen once. Here the sequenced sample was peripheral blood, taken on day 0 of AZD1222 vaccination. This chain links TRBV18 with TRBJ2-7; no definite D call. This sequence originates from an adult in good health. DNA for the CDR3: TGTGCCAGCTCAAGGTCAGGTCCCTACGAGCAGTACTTC. Residues: CASSRSGPYEQYF.